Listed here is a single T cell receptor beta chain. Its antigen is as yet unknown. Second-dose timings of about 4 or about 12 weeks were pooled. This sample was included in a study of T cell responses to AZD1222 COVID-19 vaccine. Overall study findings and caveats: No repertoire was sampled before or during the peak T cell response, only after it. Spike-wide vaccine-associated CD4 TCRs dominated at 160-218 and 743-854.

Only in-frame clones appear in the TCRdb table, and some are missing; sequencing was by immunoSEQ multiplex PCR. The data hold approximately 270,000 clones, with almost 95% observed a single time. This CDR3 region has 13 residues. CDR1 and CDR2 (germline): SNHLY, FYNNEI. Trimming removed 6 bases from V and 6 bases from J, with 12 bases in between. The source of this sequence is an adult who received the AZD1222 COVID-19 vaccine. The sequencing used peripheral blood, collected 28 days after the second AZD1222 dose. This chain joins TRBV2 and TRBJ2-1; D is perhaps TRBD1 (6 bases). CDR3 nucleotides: TGTGCCAGCAGCCGGGACACACTCAATGAGCAGTTCTTC. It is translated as CASSRDTLNEQFF.